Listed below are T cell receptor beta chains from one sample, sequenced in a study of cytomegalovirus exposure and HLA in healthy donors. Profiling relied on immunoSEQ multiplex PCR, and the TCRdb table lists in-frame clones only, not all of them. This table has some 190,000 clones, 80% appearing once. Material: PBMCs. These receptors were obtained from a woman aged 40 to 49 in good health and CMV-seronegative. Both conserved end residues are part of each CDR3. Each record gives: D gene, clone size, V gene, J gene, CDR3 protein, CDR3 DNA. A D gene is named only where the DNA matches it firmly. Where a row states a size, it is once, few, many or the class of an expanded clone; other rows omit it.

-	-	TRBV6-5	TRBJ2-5	CASSYLSSTAGETQYF	TGTGCCAGCAGTTACCTTAGCAGTACCGCCGGGGAGACCCAGTACTTC
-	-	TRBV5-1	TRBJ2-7	CASSFTDKAYEQYF	TGCGCCAGCAGCTTTACGGACAAGGCCTACGAGCAGTACTTC
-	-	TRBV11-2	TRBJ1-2	CASSLTIDRKSGYTF	TGTGCCAGCAGCTTAACCATCGACAGAAAGAGTGGCTACACCTTC
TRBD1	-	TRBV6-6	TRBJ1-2	CASSVDRDNGYTF	TGTGCCAGCAGTGTAGACAGGGATAATGGCTACACCTTC
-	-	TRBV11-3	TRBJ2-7	CASSLVRGYEQYF	TGTGCCAGCAGCTTAGTCCGGGGCTACGAGCAGTACTTC
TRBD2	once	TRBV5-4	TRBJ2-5	CASSVLAGSQETQYF	TGTGCCAGCAGCGTACTAGCGGGAAGCCAAGAGACCCAGTACTTC
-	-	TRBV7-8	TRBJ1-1	CASSLERNTEAFF	TGTGCCAGCAGCTTAGAGAGAAACACTGAAGCTTTCTTT
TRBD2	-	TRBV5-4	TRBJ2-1	CASSLGLAGVDEQFF	TGTGCCAGCAGCTTAGGGCTAGCGGGAGTGGATGAGCAGTTCTTC
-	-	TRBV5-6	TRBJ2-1	CATCREGAVYNEQFF	TGTGCCACCTGTCGGGAGGGGGCCGTTTACAATGAGCAGTTCTTC
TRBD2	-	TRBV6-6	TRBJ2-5	CASSLTSGTQETQYF	TGTGCCAGCAGTTTGACTAGCGGAACTCAAGAGACCCAGTACTTC
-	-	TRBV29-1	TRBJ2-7	CSVESQGFYEQYF	TGCAGCGTTGAAAGTCAGGGATTCTACGAGCAGTACTTC
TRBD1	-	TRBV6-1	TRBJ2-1	CASSEWDSRYNEQFF	TGTGCCAGCAGTGAATGGGACAGTAGATACAATGAGCAGTTCTTC
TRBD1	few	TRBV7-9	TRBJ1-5	CASSSLGGGGRNQPQHF	TGTGCCAGCAGCTCCCTGGGCGGAGGGGGCCGCAATCAGCCCCAGCATTTT
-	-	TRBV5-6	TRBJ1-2	CASSYAGSLSNGYTF	TGTGCCAGCAGTTACGCCGGGTCCTTATCTAATGGCTACACCTTC
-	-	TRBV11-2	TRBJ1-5	CASSWGRSGQPQHF	TGTGCCAGCAGCTGGGGGCGGTCGGGTCAGCCCCAGCATTTT
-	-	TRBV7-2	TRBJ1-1	CASSSTRNTEAFF	TGTGCCAGCAGCTCGACAAGGAACACTGAAGCTTTCTTT
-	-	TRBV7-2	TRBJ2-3	CASILMEAEDTQYF	TGTGCCAGCATCCTGATGGAGGCTGAAGATACGCAGTATTTT
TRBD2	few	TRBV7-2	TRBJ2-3	CASSLVPGGPDTQYF	TGTGCCAGCAGCTTAGTTCCGGGAGGCCCAGATACGCAGTATTTT
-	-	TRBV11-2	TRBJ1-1	CASSFRGQNTEAFF	TGTGCCAGCAGCTTCAGGGGACAGAACACTGAAGCTTTCTTT
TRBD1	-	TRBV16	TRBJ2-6	CASSQSRTGVGANVLTF	TGTGCCAGCAGCCAATCGAGGACAGGGGTCGGGGCCAACGTCCTGACTTTC
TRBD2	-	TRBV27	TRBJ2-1	CASSFSSGTSGYNEQFF	TGTGCCAGCAGTTTTTCCTCCGGGACTAGCGGATACAATGAGCAGTTCTTC
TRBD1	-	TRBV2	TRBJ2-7	CASSETGAEQYF	TGTGCCAGCAGCGAAACAGGGGCCGAGCAGTACTTC
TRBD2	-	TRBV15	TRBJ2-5	CATSPGRAQETQYF	TGTGCCACCAGCCCCGGGAGGGCGCAAGAGACCCAGTACTTC
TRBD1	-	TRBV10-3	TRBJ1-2	CAISESGTGPNYGYTF	TGTGCCATCAGTGAGTCGGGGACAGGGCCTAACTATGGCTACACCTTC
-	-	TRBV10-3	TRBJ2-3	CAIRRDNLFTDTQYF	TGTGCCATCAGACGGGACAACCTCTTCACAGATACGCAGTATTTT
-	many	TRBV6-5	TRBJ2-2	CASSYVSTGELFF	TGTGCCAGCAGTTATGTGAGCACCGGGGAGCTGTTTTTT
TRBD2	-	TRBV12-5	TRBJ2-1	CASGKGLAGDGEQFF	TGTGCTAGTGGTAAGGGACTAGCGGGAGATGGTGAGCAGTTCTTC
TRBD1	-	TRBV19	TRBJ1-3	CASRRDPGQGTGNTIYF	TGTGCCAGCAGACGGGACCCGGGACAGGGCACTGGAAACACCATATATTTT
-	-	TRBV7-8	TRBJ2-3	CASSFEVARRFHWADTQYF	TGTGCCAGCAGCTTCGAGGTCGCAAGGAGGTTTCACTGGGCAGATACGCAGTATTTT
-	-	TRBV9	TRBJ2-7	CASSAPSSSYEQYF	TGTGCCAGCAGCGCTCCTAGTAGCTCCTACGAGCAGTACTTC
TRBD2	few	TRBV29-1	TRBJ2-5	CSAGKPGLARWAQYF	TGCAGCGCCGGAAAGCCGGGACTAGCTAGATGGGCCCAGTACTTC
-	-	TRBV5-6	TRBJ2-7	CASSLPHEQYF	TGTGCCAGCTCACTCCCCCACGAGCAGTACTTC
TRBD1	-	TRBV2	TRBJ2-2	CASRLDRGGGELFF	TGTGCCAGCAGACTGGACAGGGGAGGCGGGGAGCTGTTTTTT
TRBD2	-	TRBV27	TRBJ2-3	CASCGLAGGLSGGTQYF	TGTGCCTCTTGCGGACTAGCGGGAGGCCTCTCGGGCGGTACGCAGTATTTT
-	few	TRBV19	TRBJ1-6	CASNPRSGWSPLHF	TGTGCCAGTAATCCCCGATCGGGGTGGTCACCCCTCCACTTT
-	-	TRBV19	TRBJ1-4	CASSDQGVSTNEKLFF	TGTGCCAGTAGTGATCAGGGTGTTTCAACTAATGAAAAACTGTTTTTT
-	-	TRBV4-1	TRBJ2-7	CASRPDVADYEQYF	TGCGCCAGCAGGCCGGATGTAGCGGATTACGAGCAGTACTTC
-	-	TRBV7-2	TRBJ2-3	CAFQPTNGADTQYF	TGTGCCTTCCAGCCCACGAACGGGGCAGATACGCAGTATTTT
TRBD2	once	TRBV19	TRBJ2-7	CASSIELAGAVEQYF	TGTGCCAGTAGTATAGAACTAGCGGGAGCGGTCGAGCAGTACTTC
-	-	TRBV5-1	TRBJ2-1	CASSLVPGTEQFF	TGCGCCAGCAGCTTGGTGCCGGGAACTGAGCAGTTCTTC
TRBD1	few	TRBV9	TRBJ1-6	CASSVAGTGLSPLHF	TGTGCCAGCAGCGTAGCTGGGACAGGGCTTTCACCCCTCCACTTT
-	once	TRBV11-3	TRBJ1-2	CASSQVNYGYTF	TGTGCCAGCAGCCAGGTTAACTATGGCTACACCTTC